This T cell receptor (beta chain) was identified in a study of T cell changes during pregnancy in multiple sclerosis. The data were produced by immunoSEQ multiplex PCR, yet TCRdb's version contains in-frame clones alone and is incomplete. The table lists 30,000 to 35,000 clones, 90% of them singletons, with around 12% in the top ten. CDR3 length: 13 amino acids. V lost 7 bases and J lost 7, with 16 bases in between. The V gene's germline CDR1 is MNHEY and CDR2 SMNVEV (reference sequence). The rearrangement links TRBV27 to TRBJ1-2; the D gene is possibly TRBD1 (5 bases). This TCR was sampled from a female donor with multiple sclerosis, enrolled in a pregnancy study. Sequencing was performed on CD8+ T cells from peripheral blood mononuclear cells, taken in the first trimester of pregnancy. In DNA form, the CDR3 reads TGTGCCAGCAAAGAGGACCCTAGGGGTGGCTACACCTTC. It codes for CASKEDPRGGYTF.